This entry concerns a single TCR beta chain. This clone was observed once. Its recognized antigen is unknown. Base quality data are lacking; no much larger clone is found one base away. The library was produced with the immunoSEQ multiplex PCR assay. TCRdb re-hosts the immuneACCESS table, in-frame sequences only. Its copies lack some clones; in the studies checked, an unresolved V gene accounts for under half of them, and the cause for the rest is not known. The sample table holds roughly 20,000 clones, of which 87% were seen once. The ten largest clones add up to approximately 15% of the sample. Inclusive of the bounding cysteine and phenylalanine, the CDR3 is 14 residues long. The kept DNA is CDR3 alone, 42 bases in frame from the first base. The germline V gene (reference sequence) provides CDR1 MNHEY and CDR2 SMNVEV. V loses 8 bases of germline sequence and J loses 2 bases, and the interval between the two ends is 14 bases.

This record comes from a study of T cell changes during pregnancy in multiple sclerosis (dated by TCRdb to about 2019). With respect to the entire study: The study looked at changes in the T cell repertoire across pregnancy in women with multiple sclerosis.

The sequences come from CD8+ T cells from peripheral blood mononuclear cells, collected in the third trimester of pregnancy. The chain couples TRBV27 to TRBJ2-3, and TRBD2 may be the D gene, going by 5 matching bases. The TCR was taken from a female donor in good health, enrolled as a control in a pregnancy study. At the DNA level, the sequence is TGTGCCAGCGGCTTAGCGACACTCACAGATACGCAGTATTTT. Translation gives CASGLATLTDTQYF.